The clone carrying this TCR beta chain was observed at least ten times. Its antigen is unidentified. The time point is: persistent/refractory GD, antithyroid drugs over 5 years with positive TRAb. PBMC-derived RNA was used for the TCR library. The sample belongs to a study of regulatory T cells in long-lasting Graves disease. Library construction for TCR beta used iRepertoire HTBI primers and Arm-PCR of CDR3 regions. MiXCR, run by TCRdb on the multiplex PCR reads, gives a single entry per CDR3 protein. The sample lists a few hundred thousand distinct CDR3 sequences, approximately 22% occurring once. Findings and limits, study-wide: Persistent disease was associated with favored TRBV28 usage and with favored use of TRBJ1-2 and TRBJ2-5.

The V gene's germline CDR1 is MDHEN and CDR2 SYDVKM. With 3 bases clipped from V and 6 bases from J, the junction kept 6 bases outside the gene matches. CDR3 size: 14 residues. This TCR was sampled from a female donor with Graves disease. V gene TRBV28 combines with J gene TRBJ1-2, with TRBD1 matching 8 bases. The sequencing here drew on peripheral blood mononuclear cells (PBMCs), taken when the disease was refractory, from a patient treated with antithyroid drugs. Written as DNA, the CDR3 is TGTGCCAGCAGTTTTTCAGGGGGCGCGAATGGCTACACCTTC. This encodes CASSFSGGANGYTF.